The 32 T cell receptor beta chains presented below share a single source sample, sequenced in a study of technical replicates of blood from several donors. Assay: immunoSEQ multiplex PCR; the TCRdb copy retains only in-frame clones and omits some. The table shows more than 90,000 clones, with approximately 94% occurring only once. Sequenced: T cells isolated from PBMCs. All receptors derive from a human donor in good health.

The rearrangement uses TRBV7-9 and TRBJ2-1; 7 bases map to TRBD1. The CDR3 has 14 residues. With 7 bases clipped from V and 3 bases from J, the junction kept 6 bases outside the gene matches. Germline CDR1 SEHNR, CDR2 FQNEAQ (reference sequence). In DNA form, the CDR3 reads TGTGCCAGCAAGCTAGACAGGGTCTACAATGAGCAGTTCTTC. The encoded protein is CASKLDRVYNEQFF.

This clone is a singleton in its sample. The V gene is TRBV2, the J gene TRBJ2-7, with D hard to call. Trimming pared 3 bases from V and 0 bases from J, leaving 9 bases between. The CDR3 loop spans 14 amino acids. Germline CDR1 SNHLY, CDR2 FYNNEI. The CDR3 loop reads CASSDAVVSYEQYF. The CDR3 DNA reads TGTGCCAGCAGTGACGCAGTCGTCTCCTACGAGCAGTACTTC.

The chain recombines TRBV6-5 with TRBJ2-7; no firm D call. The CDR3 loop spans 14 amino acids. CDR1 and CDR2 from the germline V gene are MNHEY and SVGAGI. Trimming removed 2 bases at V and 0 bases at J, with 8 bases between. The CDR3 loop reads CASSYKESSYEQYF. The DNA for the CDR3 is TGTGCCAGCAGTTACAAAGAGAGCTCCTACGAGCAGTACTTC.

This chain connects TRBV7-9 to TRBJ2-2, with 7 bases identical to TRBD1. Germline assignment: CDR1 SEHNR and CDR2 FQNEAQ (reference sequence). Unmatched junction bases numbered 2, after V lost 1 base and J lost 3 bases. CDR3 length equals 15 residues. CDR3 DNA: TGTGCCAGCAGCTTAGGACAGGGAGACACCGGGGAGCTGTTTTTT. Translating it yields CASSLGQGDTGELFF.

This chain uses TRBV4-1 with TRBJ2-1, with 8 bases that match TRBD2. Per germline, CDR1 MGHRA and CDR2 YSYEKL. The CDR3 has 15 amino acids. The ends lost 6 bases at V and 6 bases at J; junction bases unmatched: 10. The CDR3 loop reads CASRVVTGTSNEQFF. The CDR3 coding sequence is TGCGCCAGCAGGGTGGTTACCGGGACTAGCAATGAGCAGTTCTTC.

This chain joins TRBV28 and TRBJ2-3; no firm D call. There are 16 residues in the CDR3. Germline CDR1 reads MDHEN; CDR2 reads SYDVKM. V was trimmed by 2 bases and J by 2 bases, leaving 14 bases between them. In nucleotides, the CDR3 is TGTGCCAGCAGTTTAACTCTAACCTCTTCCACAGATACGCAGTATTTT. Encoded protein: CASSLTLTSSTDTQYF.

J is TRBJ2-1 and V is TRBV28; 7 bases map to TRBD2. This CDR3 spans 16 amino acids. Per the germline V gene, CDR1 is MDHEN and CDR2 is SYDVKM. Trimming removed 6 bases from V and 3 bases from J; junction bases left unmatched: 11. Written as DNA, the CDR3 is TGTGCCAGCAGCAGACTAGCACGAGGGGTCTACAATGAGCAGTTCTTC. Amino acid sequence: CASSRLARGVYNEQFF. Full variable domain (outside the CDR3, taken from reference TRBV28 and TRBJ2-1): DVKVTQSSRYLVKRTGEKVFLECVQDMDHENMFWYRQDPGLGLRLIYFSYDVKMKEKGDIPEGYSVSREKKERFSLILESASTNQTSMYLCASSRLARGVYNEQFFGPGTRLTVL.

This chain connects TRBV7-8 to TRBJ1-1, with no clear D. The CDR3 is 13 residues long. The V end lost 5 bases, the J end lost 1 base, and 8 bases lay between the germline ends. The germline CDR1 and CDR2 sequences are SGHVS and FQNEAQ. Written as DNA, the CDR3 is TGTGCCAGCAGCCATACAGAGAACACTGAAGCTTTCTTT. Protein product: CASSHTENTEAFF.

V and J are TRBV28 and TRBJ1-1; D gene unclear. V was pared by 4 bases and J by 3 bases, with 12 bases between. The CDR3 extends over 14 amino acids. Germline lookup yields CDR1 MDHEN and CDR2 SYDVKM. CDR3 DNA sequence: TGTGCCAGCAGTTCTTACGGTTCTGACACTGAAGCTTTCTTT. Its translation: CASSSYGSDTEAFF.

This chain connects TRBV14 to TRBJ1-3; 7 positions agree with TRBD1. Trimming took 4 bases from V and 0 from J; bases not matched to a gene: 6. The CDR3 is 16 residues long. Germline-derived CDR1 and CDR2 are SGHDN and FVKESK. Written as DNA, the CDR3 is TGTGCCAGCAGCCGGACAGGAATGGGCTCTGGAAACACCATATATTTT. It yields the protein CASSRTGMGSGNTIYF.

CDR3 nucleotide sequence: TGTGCCAGCTGGGAGGGGGGGGCCACAGATACGCAGTATTTT. Amino acid sequence: CASWEGGATDTQYF. The rearrangement joins TRBV25-1 to TRBJ2-3; possibly TRBD2 for D (7 bases). The CDR3 contains 14 residues. CDR1 and CDR2 (germline): MGHDK, SYGVNS. V lost 8 bases and J 2 bases, leaving 14 bases between the germline ends.

The DNA of the CDR3 is TGTGCCAGCAGAAGGTCAGGGTTACTTTATGGCTACACCTTC. Protein sequence: CASRRSGLLYGYTF. The V and J genes are TRBV6-1 and TRBJ1-2; weak D call: TRBD1 (5 bases). Trimming removed 6 bases at V and 5 bases at J, with 16 bases between. From germline, CDR1 is MNHNS and CDR2 SASEGT. The CDR3 extends over 14 amino acids.

DNA for the CDR3: TGTGCCAGCAGCTCGACAGGGCTCGCTGGAAACACCATATATTTT. This gives the protein CASSSTGLAGNTIYF. This chain joins TRBV7-9 and TRBJ1-3; 7 bases fit TRBD1. Germline loops: CDR1 SEHNR, CDR2 FQNEAQ (reference sequence). This CDR3 is 15 amino acids long. The junction had 5 bases not matched to a gene; V was cut back by 4 bases and J by 2 bases.

The chain links TRBV7-9 to TRBJ1-5, with 7 bases lining up with TRBD1. Losses at the gene ends were 2 bases for V and 6 bases for J; bases not matched to a gene: 10. The CDR3 is 16 amino acids. Looked up from germline, CDR1 is SEHNR and CDR2 is FQNEAQ (reference sequence). CDR3 coding DNA: TGTGCCAGCAGCTTACCAGACAGGGCGGTTCGTCAGCCCCAGCATTTT. Translating it yields CASSLPDRAVRQPQHF. Filled out from reference TRBV7-9 and TRBJ1-5, the complete variable domain reads DTGVSQNPRHKITKRGQNVTFRCDPISEHNRLYWYRQTLGQGPEFLTYFQNEAQLEKSRLLSDRFSAERPKGSFSTLEIQRTEQGDSAMYLCASSLPDRAVRQPQHFGDGTRLSIL.

The V and J genes are TRBV28 and TRBJ1-2, with 9 bases that match TRBD1. The CDR3 runs 13 residues. The ends lost 5 bases at V and 8 bases at J; junction bases unmatched: 6. Looked up from germline, CDR1 is MDHEN and CDR2 is SYDVKM. CDR3 DNA sequence: TGTGCCAGCAGTCGGCCTGGGACAGGGGGCTACACCTTC. It specifies CASSRPGTGGYTF.

This chain joins TRBV9 and TRBJ2-3; 9 positions match TRBD2. V was pared by 5 bases and J by 3 bases, with 7 bases of the junction left unmatched. The CDR3 has 15 residues. Germline V CDR1 and CDR2: SGDLS, YYNGEE. Here the CDR3 reads CASSHSGGETDTQYF. The CDR3 DNA reads TGTGCCAGCAGTCATAGCGGGGGAGAGACAGATACGCAGTATTTT.

The chain recombines TRBV7-9 with TRBJ2-5; D is undetermined. V lost 2 bases to trimming and J lost 5 bases, with 6 bases between them. Germline lookup yields CDR1 SEHNR and CDR2 FQNEAQ (reference sequence). The CDR3 consists of 12 residues. CDR3: CASSLSMETQYF. CDR3 coding DNA: TGTGCCAGCAGCTTATCTATGGAGACCCAGTACTTC.

Here the CDR3 reads CASSPRKGHSYEQYF. DNA for the CDR3: TGTGCCAGCAGTCCCCGGAAGGGGCACTCCTACGAGCAGTACTTC. The J gene is TRBJ2-7, the V gene TRBV27, with D possibly matching TRBD1 (5 bases). The CDR3 is made up of 15 amino acids. The ends were cut back, 5 bases at V and 0 bases at J, with 14 bases in the middle. The germline V gene has CDR1 MNHEY and CDR2 SMNVEV (reference sequence).

The rearrangement links TRBV28 to TRBJ1-1; D remains unclear. CDR1 MDHEN and CDR2 SYDVKM come from the germline V gene. Trimming cost V 6 bases and J 3 bases, with 11 bases left between them. CDR3 size: 13 residues. DNA for the CDR3: TGTGCCAGCAGCCCCCCGGTGGACACTGAAGCTTTCTTT. Its translation: CASSPPVDTEAFF.

This clone was counted between two and nine times. For the CDR3, the DNA is TGCAGCGCCACAGTAGGGGTAAATGAAGCTTTCTTT. Translating it yields CSATVGVNEAFF. V is TRBV29-1 and J is TRBJ1-1; D might be TRBD1 (5 bases). Trimming took off 7 bases at V and 7 bases at J, with 16 bases between the two ends. Germline V CDR1 and CDR2: SQVTM, ANQGSEA. The CDR3 covers 12 residues.

The gene calls are TRBV7-9 and TRBJ2-3, with 7 bases that match TRBD1. The CDR3 consists of 13 residues. Germline loops: CDR1 SEHNR, CDR2 FQNEAQ (reference sequence). The trim removed 2 bases at V and 8 bases at J, leaving 4 bases unmatched. CDR3 in amino acids: CASSLQGVGTQYF. Written as DNA, the CDR3 is TGTGCCAGCAGCTTACAGGGGGTGGGTACGCAGTATTTT.

CDR3 nucleotide sequence: TGTGCCAGTAGTCTTCTCTCCATAGCGGACCTGAACAATGAGCAGTTCTTC. Its protein is CASSLLSIADLNNEQFF. The chain carries TRBV19 and TRBJ2-1; weak D call: TRBD2 (6 bases). CDR3 size: 17 residues. Trimming pared 5 bases from V and 5 bases from J, leaving 22 bases between. The germline V gene encodes CDR1 LNHDA and CDR2 SQIVND (reference sequence).

The V and J genes are TRBV27 and TRBJ2-1, with 13 nucleotides matching TRBD2. Losses at the gene ends were 3 bases for V and 0 bases for J; bases not matched to a gene: 5. This CDR3 has 18 amino acids. Looked up from germline, CDR1 is MNHEY and CDR2 is SMNVEV (reference sequence). The CDR3 region has the DNA TGTGCCAGCAGTTTGACTAGCGGGAGGCCGAGCTCCTACAATGAGCAGTTCTTC. This gives the protein CASSLTSGRPSSYNEQFF.

This chain links TRBV6-1 with TRBJ2-3, with 8 bases lining up with TRBD2. CDR1 is MNHNS and CDR2 is SASEGT in the germline V gene. The CDR3 runs to 18 residues. Trimming at V came to 2 bases and at J to 0 bases, leaving 10 bases not matched to a gene. The CDR3 sequence is CASSERVAGFSSTDTQYF. CDR3 sequence (DNA): TGTGCCAGCAGTGAACGAGTAGCGGGGTTTTCTAGCACAGATACGCAGTATTTT.

The chain is built from TRBV4-1 and TRBJ1-2; 8 nucleotides align to TRBD1. Looked up from germline, CDR1 is MGHRA and CDR2 is YSYEKL. CDR3 length: 16 amino acids. V trimming: 6 bases; J trimming: 2 bases; junction bases outside the gene matches: 11. The CDR3 bases are TGCGCCAGCAGACCCCCCGACAGGGGACGGAACTATGGCTACACCTTC. It yields the protein CASRPPDRGRNYGYTF.

The chain carries TRBV28 and TRBJ1-5; D unclear. The CDR3 has 15 amino acids. Germline V CDR1 and CDR2: MDHEN, SYDVKM. Trimming pared 11 bases from V and 0 bases from J, leaving 17 bases between. This CDR3 is CAVADGLYSNQPQHF. CDR3 sequence (DNA): TGTGCCGTTGCGGATGGTTTATATAGCAATCAGCCCCAGCATTTT.

This clone was recorded only once. DNA for the CDR3: TGTGCCAGCAGCCAAGTTTCTAGCGGGAGTAGCACAGATACGCAGTATTTT. Protein product: CASSQVSSGSSTDTQYF. The V and J genes are TRBV4-2 and TRBJ2-3; 10 bases line up with TRBD2. Germline loops: CDR1 LGHNA, CDR2 YNFKEQ. J gave up 0 bases and V 1 base, and 4 bases lay outside the gene matches. The CDR3 loop spans 17 amino acids.

Here the CDR3 reads CASSFPQPGQGALGTEKLFF. The CDR3 coding sequence is TGTGCCAGCAGTTTTCCACAACCGGGACAGGGGGCGCTTGGCACTGAAAAACTGTTTTTT. The chain is built from TRBV28 and TRBJ1-4, with 12 positions matching TRBD1. Germline loops: CDR1 MDHEN, CDR2 SYDVKM. The CDR3 covers 20 residues. The V segment lost 3 bases and the J segment 7 bases; nucleotides outside the gene matches: 18.

The rearrangement links TRBV12-2 to TRBJ2-1; the table's D gene call, TRBD2, was not cross checked with the DNA. TRBV12-2 is reported as a pseudogene. The CDR3 runs 16 residues. The CDR3, as DNA: TGTGCAAGTCGCTTAGCTGGCGGGGCTTCCTACAATGAGCAGTTCTTC. It encodes CASRLAGGASYNEQFF.

This sequence joins TRBV10-3 and TRBJ1-1; 7 nucleotides line up with TRBD1. With 6 bases clipped from V and 1 base from J, the junction kept 14 bases outside the gene matches. There are 17 residues in the CDR3. Germline CDR1 ENHRY, CDR2 SYGVKD. CDR3: CAIRTSGTAGGNTEAFF. CDR3 nucleotides: TGTGCCATCAGAACCTCGGGGACAGCGGGTGGGAACACTGAAGCTTTCTTT.

The chain links TRBV5-4 to TRBJ2-6, with D tentatively TRBD1 (5 bases). The V gene's germline CDR1 is SGHNT and CDR2 YYREEE (reference sequence). CDR3 length: 18 residues. V was trimmed by 1 base and J by 0 bases, leaving 14 bases between them. The CDR3: CASSLPHGQISGANVLTF. CDR3 sequence (DNA): TGTGCCAGCAGCTTGCCCCACGGACAAATCTCTGGGGCCAACGTCCTGACTTTC.

This chain joins TRBV6-1 and TRBJ2-7, with TRBD2 identical over 9 bases. Germline trimming cut 4 bases from V and 3 bases from J; bases unmatched to any gene: 13. CDR3 length: 17 amino acids. CDR1 MNHNS and CDR2 SASEGT come from the germline V gene. CDR3 protein: CASSVGSGGRADYEQYF. The CDR3 region has the DNA TGTGCCAGCAGTGTAGGGTCCGGCGGGAGGGCGGACTACGAGCAGTACTTC.